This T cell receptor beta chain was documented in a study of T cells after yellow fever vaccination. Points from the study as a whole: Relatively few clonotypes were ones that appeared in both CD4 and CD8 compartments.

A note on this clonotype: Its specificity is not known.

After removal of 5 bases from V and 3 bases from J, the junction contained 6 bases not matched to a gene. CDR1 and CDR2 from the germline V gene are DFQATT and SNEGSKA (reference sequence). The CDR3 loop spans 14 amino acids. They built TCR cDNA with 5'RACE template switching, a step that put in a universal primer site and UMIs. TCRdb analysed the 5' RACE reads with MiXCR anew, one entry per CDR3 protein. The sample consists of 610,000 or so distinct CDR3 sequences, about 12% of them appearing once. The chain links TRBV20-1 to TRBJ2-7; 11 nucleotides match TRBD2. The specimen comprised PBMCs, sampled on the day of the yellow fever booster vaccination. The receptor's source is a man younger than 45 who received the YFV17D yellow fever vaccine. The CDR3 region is CSASPGLAVYEQYF. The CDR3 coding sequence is TGCAGTGCTTCTCCGGGACTAGCGGTCTACGAGCAGTACTTC.